This T cell receptor beta chain was identified during a study of cytomegalovirus exposure and HLA in healthy donors. Study-level results: Several of the most significant clusters appeared, in a later analysis, to be linked to common viral pathogens. Productive rates of about 87% or about 30% were seen for most TCR beta V segments in an earlier analysis. The authors judged a highly shared variant cluster likely a sequencing artifact. In a later analysis, a missense DCLRE1C variant was linked to TCR beta V- and J-gene trimming.

On this clone itself: Its antigen remains unknown.

Germline CDR1 SGHRS, CDR2 YFSETQ. The CDR3 has 15 residues. V trimming: 0 bases; J trimming: 2 bases; junction bases outside the gene matches: 5. PCR was performed using 60 Vbeta and 13 Jbeta primers. Sequencing was performed with immunoSEQ multiplex PCR; in TCRdb, only in-frame clones are kept and a portion is missing. The sample lists under 200,000 clones; around 88% were seen once. Sequenced input: PBMCs. The receptor comes from a woman between 25 and 40 years old in good health and CMV-seronegative. The genes are TRBV5-1 and TRBJ2-7, with 7 bases identical to TRBD2. Here the CDR3 DNA reads TGCGCCAGCAGCTTGGTTACGGGGGGAACCTACGAGCAGTACTTC. Translation: CASSLVTGGTYEQYF. The complete variable domain, with remaining parts taken from reference TRBV5-1 and TRBJ2-7, reads KAGVTQTPRYLIKTRGQQVTLSCSPISGHRSVSWYQQTPGQGLQFLFEYFSETQRNKGNFPGRFSGRQFSNSRSEMNVSTLELGDSALYLCASSLVTGGTYEQYFGPGTRLTVT.